This T cell receptor beta chain was identified in a study of blood T cells in healthy people across ages. With a J-beta primer mix and a sample-barcoded 5' primer, a second PCR ran roughly 6 to 11 cycles. TCRdb re-analysed the 5' RACE reads in MiXCR, keeping a single row per CDR3 protein. The profile shows some 760,000 distinct CDR3 sequences, more than 20% of them singletons. Aged about 6 to 100, donors were systemically healthy Caucasians from Russia. The CDR3 consists of 14 residues. V shed 0 bases and J shed 4 bases, with 8 bases lying between them. Germline V gives CDR1 KGHDR, CDR2 SFDVKD. These data were also filed under a second study, of T cells of mothers and their children. Per that study: Samples were provided by three healthy Caucasian mothers and their six children.

The source material was blood. The sequence derives from a boy younger than 18 in good health. The chain carries TRBV24-1 and TRBJ2-5, with D possibly called TRBD1 or TRBD2 (5 bases each). The CDR3 coding sequence is TGTGCCACCAGTGATTTGTCGAGGGGAGAGACCCAGTACTTC. Its protein product is CATSDLSRGETQYF.